This TCR beta chain was captured by sequencing in a study of cytomegalovirus exposure and HLA in healthy donors. This clone was recorded a few times. Primers: 60 Vbeta forward and 13 Jbeta reverse. Libraries were prepared by immunoSEQ multiplex PCR; TCRdb keeps only in-frame clonotypes and omits some of them. The sample shows 150,000 to 200,000 clones, more than 75% of them seen only once. CDR1 is SGHAT, CDR2 FQNNGV, per germline. The CDR3 is made up of 15 amino acids. Trimming cost V 3 bases and J 6 bases; bases outside gene matches: 5. The chain recombines TRBV11-2 with TRBJ2-7, with 13 positions matching TRBD2. This clonotype originated in a man aged 18 to 35 in good health and CMV-seropositive. The sequencing sample was made of PBMCs. As DNA, the CDR3 is TGTGCCAGCAGCTTCACTAGCGGGGGGGCCGGCGAGCAGTACTTC. Amino acids: CASSFTSGGAGEQYF.